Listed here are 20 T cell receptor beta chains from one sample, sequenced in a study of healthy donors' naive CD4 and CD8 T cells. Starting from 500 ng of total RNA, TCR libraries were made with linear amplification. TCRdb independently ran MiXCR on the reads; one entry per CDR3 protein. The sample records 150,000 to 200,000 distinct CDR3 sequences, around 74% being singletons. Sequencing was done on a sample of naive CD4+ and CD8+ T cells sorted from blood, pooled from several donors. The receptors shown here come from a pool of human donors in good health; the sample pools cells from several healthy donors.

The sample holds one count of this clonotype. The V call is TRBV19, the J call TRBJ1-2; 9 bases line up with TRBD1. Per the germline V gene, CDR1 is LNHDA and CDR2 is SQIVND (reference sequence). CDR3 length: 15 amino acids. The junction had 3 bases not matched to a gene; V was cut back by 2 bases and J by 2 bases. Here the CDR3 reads CASSITGTGNYGYTF. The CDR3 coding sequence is TGTGCCAGTAGTATAACGGGGACAGGGAACTATGGCTACACCTTC.

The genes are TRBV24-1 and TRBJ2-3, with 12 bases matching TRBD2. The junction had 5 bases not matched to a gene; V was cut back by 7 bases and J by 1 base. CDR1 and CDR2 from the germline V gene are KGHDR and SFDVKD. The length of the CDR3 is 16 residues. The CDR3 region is CATSETSGRGTDTQYF. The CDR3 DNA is TGTGCCACCAGCGAGACTAGCGGGAGAGGCACAGATACGCAGTATTTT.

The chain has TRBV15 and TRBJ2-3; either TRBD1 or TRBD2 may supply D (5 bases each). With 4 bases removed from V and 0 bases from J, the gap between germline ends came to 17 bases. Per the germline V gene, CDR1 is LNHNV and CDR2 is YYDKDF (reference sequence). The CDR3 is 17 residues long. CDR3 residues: CATSNRDRQFSTDTQYF. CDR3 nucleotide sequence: TGTGCCACCAGCAACCGGGACCGCCAGTTCAGCACAGATACGCAGTATTTT.

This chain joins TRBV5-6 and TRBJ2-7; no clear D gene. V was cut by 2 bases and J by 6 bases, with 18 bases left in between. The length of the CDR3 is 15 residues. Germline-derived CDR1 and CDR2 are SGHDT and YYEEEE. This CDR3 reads CASSFGPIPLVEQYV. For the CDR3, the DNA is TGTGCCAGCAGCTTCGGACCGATTCCCCTAGTCGAGCAGTACGTC.

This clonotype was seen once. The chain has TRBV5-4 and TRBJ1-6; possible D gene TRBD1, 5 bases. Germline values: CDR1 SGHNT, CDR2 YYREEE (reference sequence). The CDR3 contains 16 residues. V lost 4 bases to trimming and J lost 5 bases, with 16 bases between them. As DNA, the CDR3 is TGTGCCAGCAGCCTGGTGGATTGGGGGGATAATTCACCCCTCCACTTT. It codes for CASSLVDWGDNSPLHF.

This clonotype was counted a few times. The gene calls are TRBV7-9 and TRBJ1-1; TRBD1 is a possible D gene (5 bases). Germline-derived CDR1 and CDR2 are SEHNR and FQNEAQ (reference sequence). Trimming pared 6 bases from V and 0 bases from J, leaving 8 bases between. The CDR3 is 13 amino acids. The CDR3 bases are TGTGCCAGCAGTACAGGAATGAACACTGAAGCTTTCTTT. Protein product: CASSTGMNTEAFF.

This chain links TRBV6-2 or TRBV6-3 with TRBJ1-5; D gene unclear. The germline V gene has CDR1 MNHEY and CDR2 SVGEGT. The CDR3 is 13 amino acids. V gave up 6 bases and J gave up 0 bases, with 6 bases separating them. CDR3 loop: CASRQASNQPQHF. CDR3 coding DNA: TGTGCCAGCAGACAAGCTAGCAATCAGCCCCAGCATTTT.

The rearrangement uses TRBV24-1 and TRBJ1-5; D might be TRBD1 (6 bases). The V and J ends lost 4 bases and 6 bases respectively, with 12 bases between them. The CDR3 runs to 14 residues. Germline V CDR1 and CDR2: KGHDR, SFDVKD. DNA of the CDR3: TGTGCCACCAGTGAACAGGGAAGGGTTCAGCCCCAGCATTTT. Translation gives CATSEQGRVQPQHF.

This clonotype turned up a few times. As DNA, the CDR3 is TGCAGCGTTGAAGATCAAGACCTGGAGACCCAGTACTTC. This sequence encodes CSVEDQDLETQYF. The rearrangement joins TRBV29-1 to TRBJ2-5, with D unresolved. Trimming removed 0 bases from V and 5 bases from J, with 10 bases in between. The CDR3 spans 13 residues. The V gene's germline CDR1 is SQVTM and CDR2 ANQGSEA.

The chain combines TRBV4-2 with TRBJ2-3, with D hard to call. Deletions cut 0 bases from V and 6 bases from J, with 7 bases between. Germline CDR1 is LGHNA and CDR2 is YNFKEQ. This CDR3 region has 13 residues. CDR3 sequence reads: CASSQDGGDTQYF. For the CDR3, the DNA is TGTGCCAGCAGCCAAGACGGTGGGGATACGCAGTATTTT.

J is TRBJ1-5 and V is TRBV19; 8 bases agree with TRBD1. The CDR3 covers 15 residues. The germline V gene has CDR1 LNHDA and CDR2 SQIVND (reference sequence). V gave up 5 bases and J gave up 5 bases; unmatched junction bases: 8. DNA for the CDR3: TGTGCCAGTAGTCCCGGACAGGGTCTTGATCAGCCCCAGCATTTT. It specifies CASSPGQGLDQPQHF. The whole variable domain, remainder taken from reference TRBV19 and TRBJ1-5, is DGGITQSPKYLFRKEGQNVTLSCEQNLNHDAMYWYRQDPGQGLRLIYYSQIVNDFQKGDIAEGYSVSREKKESFPLTVTSAQKNPTAFYLCASSPGQGLDQPQHFGDGTRLSIL.

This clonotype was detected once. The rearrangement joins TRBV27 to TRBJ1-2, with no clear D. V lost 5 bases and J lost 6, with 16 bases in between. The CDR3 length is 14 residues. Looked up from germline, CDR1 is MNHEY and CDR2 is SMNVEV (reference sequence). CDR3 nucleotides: TGTGCCAGCAGTCGCGGGTTCAGTTCAGATGGCTACACCTTC. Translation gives CASSRGFSSDGYTF.

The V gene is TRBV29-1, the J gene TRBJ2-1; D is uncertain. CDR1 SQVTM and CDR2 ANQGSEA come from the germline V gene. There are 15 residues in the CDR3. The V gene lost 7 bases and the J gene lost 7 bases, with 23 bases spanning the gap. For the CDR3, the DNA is TGCAGCGCCTTGAGGACCCCCTTGTTCAGGAATGAGCAGTTCTTC. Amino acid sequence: CSALRTPLFRNEQFF.

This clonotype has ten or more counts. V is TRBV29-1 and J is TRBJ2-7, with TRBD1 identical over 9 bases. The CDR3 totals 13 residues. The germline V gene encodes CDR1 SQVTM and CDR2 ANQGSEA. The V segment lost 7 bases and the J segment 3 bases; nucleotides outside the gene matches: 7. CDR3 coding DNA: TGCAGCGCCGAGGGACAGGGCAGCTACGAGCAGTACTTC. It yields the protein CSAEGQGSYEQYF.

CDR3 amino acids: CASSVQGNSPLHF. CDR3 nucleotide sequence: TGTGCCAGTAGTGTCCAGGGGAATTCACCCCTCCACTTT. The gene calls are TRBV19 and TRBJ1-6; D is perhaps TRBD1 (6 bases). The CDR3 sequence is 13 residues long. V lost 5 bases, J lost 7 bases, and 9 bases lay in between. Germline lookup yields CDR1 LNHDA and CDR2 SQIVND (reference sequence).

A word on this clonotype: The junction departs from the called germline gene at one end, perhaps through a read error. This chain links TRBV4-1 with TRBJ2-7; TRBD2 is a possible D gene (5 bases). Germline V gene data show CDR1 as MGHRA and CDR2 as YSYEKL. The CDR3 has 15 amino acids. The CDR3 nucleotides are TGTGCCAGCAGCCAACAAGGGAGAAGCTCCTACGAGCAGTACTTC. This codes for CASSQQGRSSYEQYF.

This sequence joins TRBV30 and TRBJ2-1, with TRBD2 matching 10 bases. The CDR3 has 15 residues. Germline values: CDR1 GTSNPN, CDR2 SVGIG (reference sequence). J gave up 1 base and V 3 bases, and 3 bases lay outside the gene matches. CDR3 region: CAWSLLAGSYNEQFF. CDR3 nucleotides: TGTGCCTGGAGCCTACTAGCGGGGTCCTACAATGAGCAGTTCTTC.

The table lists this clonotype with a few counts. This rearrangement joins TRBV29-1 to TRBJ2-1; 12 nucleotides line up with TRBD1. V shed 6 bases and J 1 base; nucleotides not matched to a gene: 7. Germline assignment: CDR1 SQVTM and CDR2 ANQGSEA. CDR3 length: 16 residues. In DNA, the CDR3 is TGCAGCGTGGATGGGACAGGGGGCGAATCCTACAATGAGCAGTTCTTC. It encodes CSVDGTGGESYNEQFF.

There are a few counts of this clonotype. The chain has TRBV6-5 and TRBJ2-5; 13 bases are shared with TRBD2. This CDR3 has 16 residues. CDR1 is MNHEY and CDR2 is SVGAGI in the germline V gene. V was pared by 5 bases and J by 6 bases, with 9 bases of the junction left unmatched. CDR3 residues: CASSDTGLAGSQTQYF. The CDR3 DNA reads TGTGCCAGCAGTGATACGGGACTAGCGGGATCGCAGACCCAGTACTTC.

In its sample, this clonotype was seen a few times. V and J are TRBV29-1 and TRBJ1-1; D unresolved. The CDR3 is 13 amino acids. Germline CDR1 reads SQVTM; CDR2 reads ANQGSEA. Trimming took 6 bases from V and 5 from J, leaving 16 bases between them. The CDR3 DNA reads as TGCAGCGTAACACAAGGACTTGCGACTGAAGCTTTCTTT. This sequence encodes CSVTQGLATEAFF.